One and the same sample provided the 9 T cell receptor beta chains below, sequenced in a study of blood T cell repertoires in COVID-19. Assay used: immunoSEQ multiplex PCR; TCRdb lists only in-frame clones, some missing. This table holds tens of thousands of clones, just over 85% found once. The sample was peripheral blood. Source of these receptors: a man in his 70s with acute or convalescent COVID-19.

CDR3: CASSSEPGGSLHF. In DNA, the CDR3 is TGTGCCAGCAGCTCCGAACCAGGGGGCTCCCTCCACTTT. This chain uses TRBV3-1 (or the pseudogene TRBV3-2) with TRBJ1-6; 8 nucleotides match TRBD1. V lost 5 bases to trimming and J lost 14 bases; unmatched junction nucleotides: 8. Germline-derived CDR1 and CDR2 are LGHDT and YNNKEL (reference sequence). This CDR3 region has 13 residues.

The chain couples TRBV7-9 to TRBJ2-2, with 13 bases identical to TRBD2. Germline CDR1 reads SEHNR; CDR2 reads FQNEAQ (reference sequence). The CDR3 loop spans 17 amino acids. With V trimmed by 5 bases and J by 3 bases, 6 bases remained unmatched. The CDR3, as DNA: TGTGCCAGCAGCAGGACTAGCGGGAGTTTCGACACCGGGGAGCTGTTTTTT. Protein product: CASSRTSGSFDTGELFF.

The chain combines TRBV30 with TRBJ2-7; 11 positions match TRBD1. The junction had 5 bases not matched to a gene; V was cut back by 5 bases and J by 5 bases. Germline CDR1 is GTSNPN and CDR2 is SVGIG (reference sequence). CDR3 length equals 13 residues. The CDR3 DNA reads as TGTGCCTGGGGGGGGACAGGGGGAAACGAGCAGTACTTC. This gives the protein CAWGGTGGNEQYF. Variable domain in full (rest from reference TRBV30 and TRBJ2-7): SQTIHQWPATLVQPVGSPLSLECTVEGTSNPNLYWYRQAAGRGLQLLFYSVGIGQISSEVPQNLSASRPQDRQFILSSKKLLLSDSGFYLCAWGGTGGNEQYFGPGTRLTVT.

This sequence joins TRBV15 and TRBJ1-4; unclear D gene. The CDR3 totals 17 residues. Germline CDR1 LNHNV, CDR2 YYDKDF (reference sequence). Trimming removed 1 base from V and 3 bases from J, with 15 bases in between. CDR3 bases: TGTGCCACCAGCAGAGGGAATGGAGGGATTTCTAATGAAAAACTGTTTTTT. Protein product: CATSRGNGGISNEKLFF.

This rearrangement joins TRBV5-6 to TRBJ2-3, with 12 bases that match TRBD2. With V trimmed by 4 bases and J by 0 bases, 9 bases remained unmatched. The CDR3 loop spans 18 amino acids. CDR1 SGHDT and CDR2 YYEEEE come from the germline V gene. Written as DNA, the CDR3 is TGTGCCAGCAGCGGGGGACTAGCGGGCCCAGCTAGCACAGATACGCAGTATTTT. Its translation is CASSGGLAGPASTDTQYF.

In DNA, the CDR3 is TGTGCCAGCAGCCCGATGGGGGGGGGCGGCTATGGCTACACCTTC. Translating it yields CASSPMGGGGYGYTF. The chain has TRBV13 and TRBJ1-2, with D possibly being TRBD1 (6 bases). Trimming left V 5 bases short and J 4 bases short, with 17 bases between. The CDR3 length is 15 residues. Germline lookup yields CDR1 PRHDT and CDR2 FYEKMQ (reference sequence).

The V and J genes are TRBV18 and TRBJ2-1; D not certain. Trimming removed 2 bases at V and 0 bases at J, with 8 bases between. The CDR3 has 15 residues. Germline CDR1 KGHSH, CDR2 LQKENI. The CDR3 bases are TGTGCCAGCTCACCAGGGCCAAGCTCCTACAATGAGCAGTTCTTC. It is translated as CASSPGPSSYNEQFF.

V gene TRBV6-2 or TRBV6-3 combines with J gene TRBJ1-2; D is uncertain. V shed 2 bases and J shed 8 bases, with 12 bases lying between them. Per the germline V gene, CDR1 is MNHEY and CDR2 is SVGEGT. The CDR3 runs to 13 residues. CDR3 region: CASSYAWGGGYTF. The CDR3 DNA reads as TGTGCCAGCAGTTACGCTTGGGGAGGCGGCTACACCTTC.

This clone was seen a single time. V and J are TRBV6-5 and TRBJ1-3; possibly TRBD1 for D (6 bases). Deletions cut 6 bases from V and 4 bases from J, with 10 bases between. Germline V lookup: CDR1 MNHEY, CDR2 SVGAGI. The CDR3 length is 13 residues. CDR3 bases: TGTGCCAGCAGCACAGGGCCCGGAAACACCATATATTTT. This encodes CASSTGPGNTIYF.